This T cell receptor (beta chain) was obtained from a study of Ad26.COV2.S vaccination and SARS-CoV-2 variants. Notes on the study in general: Similar non-spike TCR breadth was observed in recipients of vaccine and of placebo.

Treatment described: around 19 received Ad26.COV2.S at low or high dose, single or two shots; about 5 received placebo; per-sample allocation not given. The study sampled participants on day 63 after the first vaccine or placebo injection. As regards this clone: Its antigen is as yet unknown.

This CDR3 is built from 15 residues. After removal of 2 bases from V and 5 bases from J, the junction contained 7 bases not matched to a gene. CDR1 is MNHEY, CDR2 SVGAGI, per germline. TCRdb's copy holds only in-frame clones and misses some; the assay was immunoSEQ multiplex PCR. The data show roughly 300,000 clones, less than 90% seen once. The sequence derives from a person aged 18 to 59 who received the Ad26.COV2.S COVID-19 vaccine or a placebo. Material: peripheral blood, obtained in a trial of Ad26.COV2.S vaccine versus placebo. The chain joins TRBV6-5 to TRBJ2-3, with TRBD2 matching 7 bases. CDR3 region: CASSYQAGPRDTQYF. CDR3 coding DNA: TGTGCCAGCAGTTACCAAGCGGGGCCTCGAGATACGCAGTATTTT.